This paragraph covers one TCR beta chain sequence. The data originate from a study of control samples from healthy donors and cancer patients. CDR3 length equals 20 residues. V lost 3 bases and J lost 0; bases outside the gene matches: 17. Germline-derived CDR1 and CDR2 are MDHEN and SYDVKM. The data were produced by immunoSEQ multiplex PCR, yet TCRdb's version contains in-frame clones alone and is incomplete. The data contain around 67,000 clones, 89% of them singletons. This sequence joins TRBV28 and TRBJ2-4; TRBD1 aligns across 7 bases. Input material: PBMCs. The clonotype originates from a man aged 55 to 69 with colorectal cancer. CDR3 in DNA: TGTGCCAGCAGTTTCCAAGGGCCCGGGACAGATAAACTAGCCAAAAACATTCAGTACTTC. This gives the protein CASSFQGPGTDKLAKNIQYF.